Shown below are 30 T cell receptor beta chains from a single sample sequenced in a study of cytomegalovirus exposure and HLA in healthy donors. The PCR used 60 Vbeta and 13 Jbeta primers. Sequencing was performed with immunoSEQ multiplex PCR; in TCRdb, only in-frame clones are kept and a portion is missing. The sample yields 90,000 to 140,000 clones, 9.5% to 15% seen once. The sample consisted of PBMCs. The receptors come from a man aged 35-49 years in good health and CMV-seropositive.

This clone has only a few counts. The rearrangement uses TRBV5-1 and TRBJ2-2; 15 bases fit TRBD2. Germline lookup yields CDR1 SGHRS and CDR2 YFSETQ. The CDR3 consists of 15 residues. The V segment lost 4 bases and the J segment 6 bases; nucleotides outside the gene matches: 1. The CDR3 here is CASSRTSGRAGELFF. CDR3 sequence (DNA): TGCGCCAGCAGCCGGACTAGCGGGAGGGCCGGGGAGCTGTTTTTT.

This clone was counted only a few times. The chain recombines TRBV5-1 with TRBJ2-1, with a weak D call TRBD2 (5 bases). Trimming shortened V by 0 bases and J by 0 bases, and 16 bases separated the two germline ends. Germline V gene data show CDR1 as SGHRS and CDR2 as YFSETQ. This CDR3 has 18 amino acids. The CDR3 DNA sequence: TGCGCCAGCAGCTTGGTCCCAGCGTTGGGGAGCTCCTACAATGAGCAGTTCTTC. Its protein product is CASSLVPALGSSYNEQFF.

There are a few counts of this clone. V and J are TRBV7-9 and TRBJ2-1, with TRBD2 matching 16 bases. V dropped 5 bases and J dropped 8; count of bases not matched to a gene: 6. This CDR3 has 16 residues. Germline loops: CDR1 SEHNR, CDR2 FQNEAQ (reference sequence). Written as DNA, the CDR3 is TGTGCCAGCAGCCCCGGGACTAGCGGGAGGGTCGATGAGCAGTTCTTC. This sequence encodes CASSPGTSGRVDEQFF.

This clone has only a few counts. This sequence joins TRBV5-1 and TRBJ1-2; no definite D call. The germline V gene encodes CDR1 SGHRS and CDR2 YFSETQ. There are 15 residues in the CDR3. Trimming cost V 2 bases and J 7 bases, with 18 bases left between them. The CDR3 region is CASSFSVGKASGYTF. In DNA, the CDR3 is TGCGCCAGCAGCTTTTCGGTCGGAAAAGCGAGTGGCTACACCTTC.

This rearrangement joins TRBV9 to TRBJ2-1, with a tentative D call TRBD2 (5 bases). The CDR3 consists of 13 residues. Trimming took off 1 base at V and 4 bases at J, with 6 bases between the two ends. Germline-derived CDR1 and CDR2 are SGDLS and YYNGEE. The CDR3 spells CASSVRTYNEQFF. The CDR3 coding sequence is TGTGCCAGCAGCGTACGGACTTACAATGAGCAGTTCTTC.

Of note for this clone: An end of the junction differs from the germline gene, which may be a read error. J is TRBJ2-7 and V is TRBV5-1, with 8 bases matching TRBD1. CDR1 is SGHRS and CDR2 is YFSETQ in the germline V gene. The CDR3 contains 15 residues. The CDR3 reads CANSRGGTGPDEQYF. The CDR3 nucleotides are TGCGCCAACAGCAGAGGCGGGACAGGTCCAGACGAGCAGTACTTC.

The rearrangement joins TRBV7-6 to TRBJ2-3, with D possibly TRBD2 on 6 matching bases. The V and J ends lost 7 bases and 3 bases respectively, with 11 bases between them. Germline assignment: CDR1 SGHVS and CDR2 FNYEAQ. This CDR3 is 13 amino acids long. The CDR3 here is CASTEGRTDTQYF. In nucleotides, the CDR3 is TGTGCCAGCACCGAAGGGAGGACAGATACGCAGTATTTT.

This clone turned up a few times. The chain uses TRBV4-1 and TRBJ1-5, with D tentatively TRBD1 (5 bases). The CDR3 runs 18 residues. The V end was cut by 2 bases, the J end by 0 bases, with 17 bases between. CDR1 and CDR2 from the germline V gene are MGHRA and YSYEKL. The CDR3 here is CASSQSKGQALSNQPQHF. CDR3 nucleotide sequence: TGCGCCAGCAGCCAATCCAAGGGGCAGGCCCTTAGCAATCAGCCCCAGCATTTT.

This chain uses TRBV6-1 with TRBJ2-3; 7 bases are a match to TRBD1. V lost 7 bases, J lost 3 bases, and 1 base stayed unmatched. The CDR3 totals 12 residues. Germline values: CDR1 MNHNS, CDR2 SASEGT. CDR3 sequence reads: CASTGGTDTQYF. CDR3 DNA: TGTGCCAGCACAGGGGGAACAGATACGCAGTATTTT.

This clone was counted between two and nine times. The genes are TRBV5-1 and TRBJ2-7; TRBD2 aligns across 13 bases. V lost 1 base and J lost 4; bases outside the gene matches: 5. The germline V gene encodes CDR1 SGHRS and CDR2 YFSETQ. This CDR3 region has 16 residues. The CDR3 reads CASSLTSGRALYEQYF. The CDR3 DNA reads TGCGCCAGCAGCTTGACTAGCGGGAGGGCCTTATACGAGCAGTACTTC. Using reference TRBV5-1 and TRBJ2-7 for the parts outside the CDR3, the full variable domain is KAGVTQTPRYLIKTRGQQVTLSCSPISGHRSVSWYQQTPGQGLQFLFEYFSETQRNKGNFPGRFSGRQFSNSRSEMNVSTLELGDSALYLCASSLTSGRALYEQYFGPGTRLTVT.

There are a few counts of this clone. The J gene is TRBJ1-5, the V gene TRBV2; 10 positions match TRBD1. Trimming removed 4 bases from V and 1 base from J; junction bases left unmatched: 4. Germline V gene data show CDR1 as SNHLY and CDR2 as FYNNEI. CDR3 length: 16 residues. CDR3 sequence (DNA): TGTGCCAGCAGTGGACAGGGGGCTGCAAGCAATCAGCCCCAGCATTTT. Its translation: CASSGQGAASNQPQHF.

This clone was recorded a few times. V usage is TRBV6-1 and J usage is TRBJ1-2; no clear D. This CDR3 spans 14 amino acids. Germline V gene lookup returns CDR1 MNHNS and CDR2 SASEGT. V gave up 5 bases and J gave up 7 bases, with 17 bases separating them. DNA for the CDR3: TGTGCCAGCAGTCCCCAGGAAGGGAGCGGTGGCTACACCTTC. Encoded protein: CASSPQEGSGGYTF.

This clone came up a few times. The genes are TRBV28 and TRBJ2-1; possibly TRBD2 for D (5 bases). Germline values: CDR1 MDHEN, CDR2 SYDVKM. Trimming removed 2 bases at V and 3 bases at J, with 11 bases between. CDR3 length equals 15 residues. CDR3 in DNA: TGTGCCAGCAGTTTAACGGGGAGCCTCTACAATGAGCAGTTCTTC. This translates into CASSLTGSLYNEQFF.

In this sample, this clone turned up a few times. This chain joins TRBV2 and TRBJ2-6, with D perhaps TRBD2 (6 bases). This CDR3 spans 14 amino acids. From germline, CDR1 is SNHLY and CDR2 FYNNEI. The V end was cut by 8 bases, the J end by 1 base, with 9 bases between. The CDR3 nucleotides are TGTGCCAGCGGGGGACTTTCTGGGGCCAACGTCCTGACTTTC. Encoded protein: CASGGLSGANVLTF.

The chain links TRBV6-6 to TRBJ1-1; no clear D gene. Germline V gene lookup returns CDR1 MNHNY and CDR2 SVGAGI (reference sequence). The CDR3 covers 12 residues. Trimming took 2 bases from V and 7 from J, leaving 8 bases between them. Here the CDR3 DNA reads TGTGCCAGCAGTTACCGCCAGAATGAAGCTTTCTTT. This encodes CASSYRQNEAFF.

V usage is TRBV29-1 and J usage is TRBJ2-2; possibly TRBD2 for D (5 bases). V was cut by 5 bases and J by 6 bases, with 10 bases left in between. This CDR3 has 12 amino acids. The germline V gene has CDR1 SQVTM and CDR2 ANQGSEA. The CDR3 protein is CSVTEGSGELFF. The CDR3 nucleotides are TGCAGCGTTACCGAGGGATCCGGGGAGCTGTTTTTT.

The sample holds a few counts of this clone. J is TRBJ2-7 and V is TRBV30, with D possibly matching TRBD1 (6 bases). The germline V and J ends were trimmed by 3 bases and 7 bases, with 25 bases remaining between them. The V gene's germline CDR1 is GTSNPN and CDR2 SVGIG (reference sequence). The CDR3 extends over 16 amino acids. The CDR3 DNA reads TGTGCCTGGAGAGCTGGGACAAGGAATGTTTACGTGGAGCAGTACTTC. Translated, it gives CAWRAGTRNVYVEQYF.

The gene calls are TRBV15 and TRBJ1-2; the D gene is possibly TRBD1 (5 bases). V was pared by 0 bases and J by 5 bases, with 19 bases between. The germline gives CDR1 LNHNV, CDR2 YYDKDF (reference sequence). The length of the CDR3 is 17 residues. DNA of the CDR3: TGTGCCACCAGCAGAGAAGGGGTAGGGTCCCAGCTGTATGGCTACACCTTC. Amino acid sequence: CATSREGVGSQLYGYTF.

This sequence joins TRBV13 and TRBJ2-1, with 9 bases fitting TRBD2. CDR1 is PRHDT and CDR2 is FYEKMQ in the germline V gene (reference sequence). The CDR3 is made up of 15 amino acids. The trim removed 5 bases at V and 3 bases at J, leaving 5 bases unmatched. In DNA, the CDR3 is TGTGCCAGCAGCCCGGGACTAGCCCTCTACAATGAGCAGTTCTTC. Protein product: CASSPGLALYNEQFF.

CDR3 bases: TGTGCTAGTGTGGCGACAGCCAACACTGAAGCTTTCTTT. Amino acid sequence: CASVATANTEAFF. The gene calls are TRBV12-5 and TRBJ1-1; the D gene is possibly TRBD1 (5 bases). Germline V gene sequence: CDR1 LGHNT, CDR2 FRNRAP. The CDR3 is 13 amino acids. V was cut by 7 bases and J by 2 bases, with 11 bases left in between.

The rearrangement links TRBV12-5 to TRBJ2-7; D gene uncertain. The CDR3 runs 15 residues. Trimming left V 6 bases short and J 3 bases short, with 18 bases between. Per the germline V gene, CDR1 is LGHNT and CDR2 is FRNRAP. CDR3 sequence reads: CASGRFQVSFYEQYF. CDR3 DNA: TGTGCTAGTGGCCGATTCCAGGTCTCATTCTACGAGCAGTACTTC.

The CDR3 loop is CASSPVVLSSGQETQYF. The CDR3, as DNA: TGTGCCAGCTCACCAGTGGTGCTGAGTAGCGGTCAAGAGACCCAGTACTTC. V gene TRBV18 combines with J gene TRBJ2-5; a possible D gene is TRBD2 (6 bases). CDR1 is KGHSH, CDR2 LQKENI, per germline. Trimming left V 2 bases short and J 2 bases short, with 18 bases between. This CDR3 contains 17 residues.

This clone turned up a few times. This chain joins TRBV5-4 and TRBJ2-3; 13 bases align to TRBD2. Trimming at V came to 4 bases and at J to 4 bases, leaving 3 bases not matched to a gene. The germline CDR1 and CDR2 sequences are SGHNT and YYREEE (reference sequence). This CDR3 region has 15 residues. The CDR3 here is CASSRGLAGPDTQYF. The CDR3, as DNA: TGTGCCAGCAGCCGGGGACTAGCGGGACCAGATACGCAGTATTTT.

This clone was observed a few times. This chain connects TRBV28 to TRBJ2-3, with 12 positions matching TRBD2. The V segment lost 5 bases and the J segment 4 bases; nucleotides outside the gene matches: 7. This CDR3 region has 16 residues. Germline CDR1 reads MDHEN; CDR2 reads SYDVKM. The CDR3 protein is CASSPRLAGEADTQYF. CDR3 nucleotides: TGTGCCAGCAGTCCTCGACTAGCGGGAGAAGCAGATACGCAGTATTTT.

The table lists this clone with a few counts. The rearrangement links TRBV7-9 to TRBJ2-1, with TRBD2 identical over 8 bases. Germline CDR1 is SEHNR and CDR2 is FQNEAQ (reference sequence). V was clipped by 4 bases and J by 1 base; unmatched bases: 9. The CDR3 has 17 residues. The CDR3: CASSYYGSGSSYNEQFF. DNA of the CDR3: TGTGCCAGCAGCTATTATGGGAGCGGGAGTTCCTACAATGAGCAGTTCTTC.

This rearrangement joins TRBV5-1 to TRBJ1-1, with 7 bases that match TRBD1. This CDR3 spans 13 amino acids. V dropped 2 bases and J dropped 3; count of bases not matched to a gene: 1. Germline V gene lookup returns CDR1 SGHRS and CDR2 YFSETQ. The CDR3 spells CASSLDRDTEAFF. The CDR3, as DNA: TGCGCCAGCAGCTTAGACAGGGACACTGAAGCTTTCTTT. The full variable domain, in which reference TRBV5-1 and TRBJ1-1 provide the parts outside the CDR3, is KAGVTQTPRYLIKTRGQQVTLSCSPISGHRSVSWYQQTPGQGLQFLFEYFSETQRNKGNFPGRFSGRQFSNSRSEMNVSTLELGDSALYLCASSLDRDTEAFFGQGTRLTVV.

The rearrangement joins TRBV27 to TRBJ2-7; possible D gene TRBD1, 5 bases. The V end was cut by 6 bases, the J end by 0 bases, with 9 bases between. Germline assignment: CDR1 MNHEY and CDR2 SMNVEV (reference sequence). CDR3 length: 13 residues. CDR3 protein: CASSVRDSYEQYF. The DNA for the CDR3 is TGTGCCAGCAGCGTCAGGGACTCCTACGAGCAGTACTTC.

V and J are TRBV18 and TRBJ2-7; weak D call: TRBD2 (5 bases). Germline V lookup: CDR1 KGHSH, CDR2 LQKENI. CDR3 length equals 14 residues. V lost 3 bases and J lost 1, with 10 bases in between. The DNA of the CDR3 is TGTGCCAGCTCACCGCAGGAGGAATCCTACGAGCAGTACTTC. Its protein product is CASSPQEESYEQYF.

This clone has ten or more counts. The chain couples TRBV6-5 to TRBJ2-7; maybe TRBD1 (7 bases). Per germline, CDR1 MNHEY and CDR2 SVGAGI. Trimming removed 7 bases at V and 5 bases at J, with 12 bases between. The CDR3 runs 12 residues. CDR3 in amino acids: CASTGGINEQYF. CDR3 sequence (DNA): TGTGCCAGCACAGGGGGGATCAACGAGCAGTACTTC.

This clone came up a few times. The V gene is TRBV11-3, the J gene TRBJ2-1, with 8 bases that match TRBD1. V shed 1 base and J 9 bases; nucleotides not matched to a gene: 2. Per germline, CDR1 SGHNT and CDR2 YENEEA. This CDR3 has 13 residues. The CDR3 here is CASSLGTGSEQFF. The CDR3 DNA reads as TGTGCCAGCAGCTTAGGGACAGGGAGTGAGCAGTTCTTC.